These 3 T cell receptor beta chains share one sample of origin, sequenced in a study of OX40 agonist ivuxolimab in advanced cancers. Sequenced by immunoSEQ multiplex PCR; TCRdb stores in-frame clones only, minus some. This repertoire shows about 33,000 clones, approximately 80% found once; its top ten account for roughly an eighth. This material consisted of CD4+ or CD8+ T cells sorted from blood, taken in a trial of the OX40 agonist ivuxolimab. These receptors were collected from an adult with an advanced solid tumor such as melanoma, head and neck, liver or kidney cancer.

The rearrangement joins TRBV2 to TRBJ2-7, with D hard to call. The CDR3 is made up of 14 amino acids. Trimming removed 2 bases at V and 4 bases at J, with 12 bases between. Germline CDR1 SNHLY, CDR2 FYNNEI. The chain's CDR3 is CASSEHGSKYEQYF. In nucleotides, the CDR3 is TGTGCCAGCAGTGAACACGGGTCCAAATACGAGCAGTACTTC.

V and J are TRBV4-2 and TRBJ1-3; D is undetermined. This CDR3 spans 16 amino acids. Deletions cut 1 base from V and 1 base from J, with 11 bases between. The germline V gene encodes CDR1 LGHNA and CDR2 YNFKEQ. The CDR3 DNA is TGTGCCAGCAGCCAAGCTATAGACATTTCTGGAAACACCATATATTTT. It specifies CASSQAIDISGNTIYF.

CDR3 DNA sequence: TGTGCCATCGGGTGGGGGGGCTTGGACGAGCAGTACTTC. This codes for CAIGWGGLDEQYF. This chain uses TRBV10-3 with TRBJ2-7; weak D call: TRBD2 (7 bases). Germline CDR1 is ENHRY and CDR2 is SYGVKD. The CDR3 consists of 13 residues. Trimming took off 8 bases at V and 5 bases at J, with 16 bases between the two ends.